Below are 9 T cell receptor beta chains sequenced from a single sample in a study of tumor-infiltrating lymphocytes in primary liver carcinoma. They got blood RNA out of unsorted whole blood and also pulled out germline DNA. The authors made TCR beta cDNA from approximately 490 ng total RNA with a constant-region primer. Researchers made the TCR beta libraries by running three nested multiplex PCR rounds with slightly modified ARM-PCR. The first two PCR rounds, nine to ten cycles each, used TRBV1-TRBV30 forward primers and a C-beta reverse primer. TCRdb reanalysed the multiplex PCR reads using MiXCR and keeps one entry per CDR3 protein. Of about 210,000 distinct CDR3 sequences listed, 65% are singletons. Sequencing input: peripheral blood. The origin of the receptors is an older woman with primary liver carcinoma and hepatitis B virus infection.

Concerning this clonotype itself: At one of its ends the junction is not consistent with the germline gene, which may arise from a read error. The chain recombines TRBV28 with TRBJ2-1, with 9 bases that match TRBD1. There are 15 residues in the CDR3. The V gene's germline CDR1 is MDHEN and CDR2 SYDVKM. The CDR3 here is CASSFGTGPQNEQSF. CDR3 DNA sequence: TGTGCCAGCAGTTTCGGGACAGGGCCCCAAAACGAGCAGTCCTTC. Full variable domain (rest looked up from reference TRBV28 and TRBJ2-1): DVKVTQSSRYLVKRTGEKVFLECVQDMDHENMFWYRQDPGLGLRLIYFSYDVKMKEKGDIPEGYSVSREKKERFSLILESASTNQTSMYLCASSFGTGPQNEQSFGPGTRLTVL.

A note on this clonotype: At one of its ends the junction is not consistent with the germline gene, which may arise from a read error. The chain is built from TRBV11-2 and TRBJ2-7; D is perhaps TRBD1 or TRBD2 (6 bases each). Looked up from germline, CDR1 is SGHAT and CDR2 is FQNNGV. The CDR3 is 13 residues long. This CDR3 is CASSLEFGGQQYF. Written as DNA, the CDR3 is TGTGCCAGTAGCTTAGAGTTCGGGGGCCAGCAGTACTTC. Variable domain in full (rest from reference TRBV11-2 and TRBJ2-7): EAGVAQSPRYKIIEKRQSVAFWCNPISGHATLYWYQQILGQGPKLLIQFQNNGVVDDSQLPKDRFSAERLKGVDSTLKIQPAKLEDSAVYLCASSLEFGGQQYFGPGTRLTVT.

This rearrangement joins TRBV6-2 or TRBV6-3 to TRBJ2-1, with unresolved D. V lost 6 bases and J 1 base, leaving 13 bases between the germline ends. Per germline, CDR1 MNHEY and CDR2 SVGEGT. This CDR3 spans 15 amino acids. The CDR3 nucleotides are TGTGCCAGCAGGGGTAGTAACCGATCCTACAATGAGCAGTTCTTC. Its translation is CASRGSNRSYNEQFF.

About this clonotype: It may be a read error: a sequence one base away is much more abundant. The chain carries TRBV6-1 and TRBJ2-5, with D possibly TRBD1 on 5 matching bases. V shed 3 bases and J shed 8 bases, with 19 bases lying between them. Germline V gives CDR1 MNHNS, CDR2 SASEGT. This CDR3 contains 15 residues. The CDR3, as DNA: TGTGCCAGCAGTGACGTAGCAGGGATGCAGGATACCCAGTACTTC. This translates into CASSDVAGMQDTQYF.

This clonotype was seen many times. J is TRBJ2-1 and V is TRBV5-6, with 8 bases lining up with TRBD2. The V gene end was trimmed by 4 bases and the J gene end by 0 bases; junction bases not matched to a gene: 6. The CDR3 has 16 amino acids. Germline CDR1 and CDR2: SGHDT and YYEEEE. The CDR3: CASSPRSGSSYNEQFF. The CDR3 coding sequence is TGTGCCAGCAGCCCGCGAAGCGGGAGCTCCTACAATGAGCAGTTCTTC.

This clonotype appeared a few times. The chain is built from TRBV6-1 and TRBJ2-7, with TRBD1 matching over 9 bases. The length of the CDR3 is 13 residues. Germline V gene data show CDR1 as MNHNS and CDR2 as SASEGT. J lost 4 bases, V lost 11 bases, and 9 bases had no gene match. Written as DNA, the CDR3 is TGTGCCGACAGGGAGGGACAGGGATACGAGCAGTACTTC. Translated: CADREGQGYEQYF.

The genes are TRBV25-1 and TRBJ2-2; possibly TRBD1 for D (6 bases). This CDR3 is built from 16 residues. Per the germline V gene, CDR1 is MGHDK and CDR2 is SYGVNS. The CDR3 nucleotides read TGTGCAGAAGGAGGTACCCAGACAGGAGACACCGGGGAGCTGTTTTTT. Protein: CAEGGTQTGDTGELFF.

The gene calls are TRBV6-5 and TRBJ2-1; D remains ambiguous. Germline loops: CDR1 MNHEY, CDR2 SVGAGI. With 11 bases removed from V and 6 bases from J, the gap between germline ends came to 14 bases. The CDR3 sequence is 12 residues long. The CDR3 region has the DNA TGTGCCTGCGGCCCACAGCCCAATGAGCAGTTCTTC. Translated: CACGPQPNEQFF.

About this clonotype itself: An end of the junction differs from the germline gene, which may be a read error. J is TRBJ2-1 and V is TRBV30; D perhaps matches TRBD2 (5 bases). Germline-derived CDR1 and CDR2 are GTSNPN and SVGIG (reference sequence). The CDR3 length is 11 residues. This chain's CDR3 is CTWSSYTGQFF. The CDR3 nucleotides are TGTACCTGGAGCTCTTATACGGGACAGTTCTTC.